This T cell receptor beta chain was identified during a study of cytomegalovirus exposure and HLA in healthy donors. Study conclusions and caveats: Cytomegalovirus status was reportedly diagnosed by the classifier with high sensitivity and specificity. Later analysis found that TCR beta chains associated with HLA were more clonally expanded than other, equally common chains.

PCR was performed using 60 Vbeta and 13 Jbeta primers. Original processing methods: Counted up in a later analysis, unique TCR beta chains came to some 82 million, with around 11 million shared. Method: immunoSEQ multiplex PCR; TCRdb's copy keeps in-frame clones and lacks some. For V, J and clone size, that table is used; D and trimming come from the DNA. This sample carries 79,000 or so clones, 73% of them seen once, and the ten largest clones take more than 15%. With respect to this clone: What it binds is not known.

The donors were healthy bone marrow donors. The CDR3 totals 11 residues. Trimming pared 8 bases from V and 12 bases from J, leaving 14 bases between. The germline V gene has CDR1 MNHNS and CDR2 SASEGT. This receptor was obtained from a woman aged 40 to 49 in good health and CMV-seropositive. What was sequenced was PBMCs. The rearrangement joins TRBV6-1 to TRBJ2-1, with unresolved D. As DNA, the CDR3 is TGTGCCAGCGCTGCCCACTTCCCGCAGTTCTTC. It yields the protein CASAAHFPQFF.